The 22 T cell receptor beta chains presented below share a single source sample, sequenced in a study of beta chain features in type 1 diabetes. TCRB transcripts that were expressed got sequenced, as all of the isolated RNA had been reverse transcribed. Clones were sequenced by immunoSEQ multiplex PCR, and TCRdb holds only the in-frame ones, with some missing. The sample includes about 400,000 clones, over 9.5% of them seen just once. The antigens of these receptors remain unknown. Study-wide results and limits: Moderate but significant shortening of TCRB CDR3s was recorded in all four CD4+ subsets from Type 1 diabetes patients.

The sequenced sample consisted of naive CD4+ T cells from blood. These TCRs come from a woman younger than 35 with type 1 diabetes.

This clone was seen only a few times. The chain has TRBV5-4 and TRBJ2-1; 10 positions match TRBD2. Germline values: CDR1 SGHNT, CDR2 YYREEE (reference sequence). With 4 bases clipped from V and 6 bases from J, the junction kept 7 bases outside the gene matches. This CDR3 has 15 amino acids. As DNA, the CDR3 is TGTGCCAGCAGCGAAGCGGGGGGGGCAGGCAATGAGCAGTTCTTC. This gives the protein CASSEAGGAGNEQFF.

V gene TRBV5-1 combines with J gene TRBJ2-1; 8 nucleotides agree with TRBD1. Germline assignment: CDR1 SGHRS and CDR2 YFSETQ. The CDR3 contains 17 residues. J gave up 4 bases and V 4 bases, and 13 bases lay outside the gene matches. The CDR3 coding sequence is TGCGCCAGCAGCCTAGGGACAGGAAGAGTAACTTACAATGAGCAGTTCTTC. It codes for CASSLGTGRVTYNEQFF. The variable domain in full, with the rest retrieved from reference TRBV5-1 and TRBJ2-1, is KAGVTQTPRYLIKTRGQQVTLSCSPISGHRSVSWYQQTPGQGLQFLFEYFSETQRNKGNFPGRFSGRQFSNSRSEMNVSTLELGDSALYLCASSLGTGRVTYNEQFFGPGTRLTVL.

The chain couples TRBV5-4 to TRBJ2-3; 7 bases are a match to TRBD2. Unmatched junction bases numbered 4, after V lost 4 bases and J lost 2 bases. The CDR3 contains 14 residues. CDR1 is SGHNT and CDR2 is YYREEE in the germline V gene (reference sequence). CDR3 DNA: TGTGCCAGCAGCAAAGGGACTATCACAGATACGCAGTATTTT. Its protein is CASSKGTITDTQYF.

The chain couples TRBV7-9 to TRBJ2-4; 8 bases are shared with TRBD2. The CDR3 runs to 14 residues. Germline CDR1 reads SEHNR; CDR2 reads FQNEAQ (reference sequence). V shed 5 bases and J 9 bases; nucleotides not matched to a gene: 9. The CDR3 here is CASSTAGLGGIQYF. DNA for the CDR3: TGTGCCAGCAGCACAGCGGGACTAGGAGGCATTCAGTACTTC.

The rearrangement joins TRBV4-1 to TRBJ1-5, with a possible D match to TRBD1 (6 bases). Trimming pared 1 base from V and 6 bases from J, leaving 10 bases between. Per germline, CDR1 MGHRA and CDR2 YSYEKL. This CDR3 has 14 residues. The CDR3 sequence is CASSQGGGGQPQHF. The CDR3 DNA reads TGCGCCAGCAGCCAAGGGGGGGGCGGTCAGCCCCAGCATTTT.

The chain couples TRBV7-2 to TRBJ2-4, with 8 bases aligning to TRBD1. In germline, CDR1 is SGHTA, CDR2 FQGNSA. The junction had 3 bases not matched to a gene; V was cut back by 3 bases and J by 8 bases. The CDR3 totals 13 residues. The CDR3 nucleotides read TGTGCCAGCAGCTTTGAGGGACAGGACATTCAGTACTTC. Its protein product is CASSFEGQDIQYF.

This clone showed up just a few times. The chain couples TRBV9 to TRBJ2-5; D might be TRBD1 (6 bases). CDR1 is SGDLS, CDR2 YYNGEE, per germline. V was pared by 4 bases and J by 5 bases, with 12 bases between. The CDR3 is 13 amino acids. The CDR3 here is CASSPQGWETQYF. Here the CDR3 DNA reads TGTGCCAGCAGCCCACAGGGTTGGGAGACCCAGTACTTC.

This clone was seen a few times. This sequence joins TRBV9 and TRBJ1-2; D remains unclear. This CDR3 has 13 residues. Trimming removed 3 bases from V and 5 bases from J, with 11 bases in between. Germline loops: CDR1 SGDLS, CDR2 YYNGEE. CDR3 sequence reads: CASSAGEAYGYTF. CDR3 sequence (DNA): TGTGCCAGCAGCGCCGGTGAAGCTTATGGCTACACCTTC.

This chain uses TRBV10-3 with TRBJ2-1; tentatively, D is TRBD2 (5 bases). The CDR3 is 12 amino acids. Germline CDR1 ENHRY, CDR2 SYGVKD. The germline V and J ends were trimmed by 2 bases and 8 bases, with 7 bases remaining between them. CDR3 sequence reads: CAISERDDEQFF. CDR3 DNA sequence: TGTGCCATCAGTGAGCGGGATGATGAGCAGTTCTTC.

The gene calls are TRBV19 and TRBJ2-4; maybe TRBD2 (6 bases). The germline V gene encodes CDR1 LNHDA and CDR2 SQIVND (reference sequence). Deletions cut 6 bases from V and 4 bases from J, with 16 bases between. The CDR3 consists of 15 residues. Written as DNA, the CDR3 is TGTGCCAGTAGAAGGGCGGGGACGGCAAAAAACATTCAGTACTTC. This codes for CASRRAGTAKNIQYF.

This clone has more than one count but fewer than ten. The CDR3 loop reads CASSHQVVRANVLTF. CDR3 in DNA: TGCGCCAGCAGTCACCAGGTCGTAAGGGCCAACGTCCTGACTTTC. This rearrangement joins TRBV23-1 to TRBJ2-6; D remains ambiguous. TRBV23-1 is an ORF; its function is uncertain. The CDR3 sequence is 15 residues long. The germline V and J ends were trimmed by 3 bases and 5 bases, with 11 bases remaining between them.

This chain connects TRBV13 to TRBJ2-1, with D possibly being TRBD1 (5 bases). This CDR3 comprises 14 residues. CDR1 PRHDT and CDR2 FYEKMQ come from the germline V gene (reference sequence). The V gene lost 2 bases and the J gene lost 7 bases, with 12 bases spanning the gap. The CDR3 DNA reads as TGTGCCAGCAGCTTAAATCAGGGATTGAATGAGCAGTTCTTC. Residues: CASSLNQGLNEQFF.

The sample holds a few counts of this clone. J is TRBJ2-7 and V is TRBV9, with 9 bases identical to TRBD1. The CDR3 has 15 amino acids. Trimming took 0 bases from V and 3 from J; bases not matched to a gene: 4. The germline gives CDR1 SGDLS, CDR2 YYNGEE. The CDR3 DNA reads TGTGCCAGCAGCGTAGGAGGACAGGGGTTCTACGAGCAGTACTTC. Amino acid sequence: CASSVGGQGFYEQYF.

This clone has just one count. V is TRBV6-5 and J is TRBJ2-3; the D gene is possibly TRBD1 (6 bases). V was clipped by 3 bases and J by 6 bases, with 13 bases between them. This CDR3 is 14 amino acids long. Looked up from germline, CDR1 is MNHEY and CDR2 is SVGAGI. The CDR3 nucleotides are TGTGCCAGCAGTTATACTTCACAGGGCGATACGCAGTATTTT. Protein sequence: CASSYTSQGDTQYF.

The gene calls are TRBV9 and TRBJ2-2, with TRBD1 matching 8 bases. After removal of 2 bases from V and 6 bases from J, the junction contained 6 bases not matched to a gene. CDR1 is SGDLS, CDR2 YYNGEE, per germline. The CDR3 runs to 15 residues. The chain's CDR3 is CASSVGTGTPGELFF. Here the CDR3 DNA reads TGTGCCAGCAGCGTTGGGACAGGAACCCCCGGGGAGCTGTTTTTT.

In its sample, this clone was seen a few times. The genes are TRBV6-5 and TRBJ2-7; D possibly corresponds to TRBD2 (5 bases). Germline assignment: CDR1 MNHEY and CDR2 SVGAGI. The germline V and J ends were trimmed by 2 bases and 2 bases, with 10 bases remaining between them. The CDR3 runs 14 residues. CDR3 DNA sequence: TGTGCCAGCAGTTACGTTTTCGGGACCTACGAGCAGTACTTC. Amino acids: CASSYVFGTYEQYF.

The V and J genes are TRBV7-8 and TRBJ1-1; D remains unclear. Germline V gives CDR1 SGHVS, CDR2 FQNEAQ. The V and J ends lost 2 bases and 1 base respectively, with 8 bases between them. CDR3 size: 14 residues. The CDR3 DNA reads TGTGCCAGCAGCTTACTCCAGGCGAACACTGAAGCTTTCTTT. Protein product: CASSLLQANTEAFF.

The chain couples TRBV5-1 to TRBJ1-6, with D perhaps TRBD1 (6 bases). Germline V gene data show CDR1 as SGHRS and CDR2 as YFSETQ. Trimming pared 1 base from V and 10 bases from J, leaving 18 bases between. The CDR3 runs to 16 residues. The DNA of the CDR3 is TGCGCCAGCAGCTTGAACTCCAGGGGACCGGAATCACCCCTCCACTTT. This gives the protein CASSLNSRGPESPLHF.

V and J are TRBV7-2 and TRBJ1-1; 10 bases match TRBD1. Germline V lookup: CDR1 SGHTA, CDR2 FQGNSA. The CDR3 contains 14 residues. V shed 4 bases and J 5 bases; nucleotides not matched to a gene: 4. In DNA form, the CDR3 reads TGTGCCAGCAGCTCGGGACAGGGGAGAACTGAAGCTTTCTTT. This translates into CASSSGQGRTEAFF.

The gene calls are TRBV15 and TRBJ2-7, with D perhaps TRBD2 (7 bases). Germline loops: CDR1 LNHNV, CDR2 YYDKDF (reference sequence). The V end lost 5 bases, the J end lost 4 bases, and 18 bases lay between the germline ends. There are 15 residues in the CDR3. This chain's CDR3 is CATSSGGGAMYEQYF. The CDR3 nucleotides read TGTGCCACCAGCTCCGGCGGGGGCGCGATGTACGAGCAGTACTTC.

This clone was counted a few times. The chain employs TRBV15 and TRBJ2-7; D might be TRBD1 (5 bases). The CDR3 loop spans 14 amino acids. Germline values: CDR1 LNHNV, CDR2 YYDKDF (reference sequence). Trimming took 4 bases from V and 6 from J, leaving 16 bases between them. DNA for the CDR3: TGTGCCACCAGCACCCAGGGAAGGGGCGGCGAGCAGTACTTC. Its protein is CATSTQGRGGEQYF.

This clone was found a few times. One end of the junction does not line up with germline, which may come from a read error. This sequence joins TRBV7-7 and TRBJ2-3; D gene uncertain. This CDR3 contains 13 residues. The V gene's germline CDR1 is SSHAT and CDR2 FNYEAQ (reference sequence). CDR3 protein: CASSLASGDTQYF. The CDR3, as DNA: TGTGCTAGCAGCTTAGCTTCGGGAGATACGCAGTATTTT.